This TCR beta chain was observed in a study of spatial heterogeneity in lung cancer. Study at large: Unique TCR and UMI combinations averaged more than ten appearances each in raw reads. General observations from the study: How many expanded intratumoral alpha and beta TCRs were present tracked the tumor mutation count, which was a count of nonsynonymous mutations. The study found that ubiquitous and regional expanded TCR counts tracked ubiquitous and regional nonsynonymous mutations, respectively.

Germline V gene data show CDR1 as MGHRA and CDR2 as YSYEKL. CDR3 length equals 16 residues. The germline V and J ends were trimmed by 1 base and 4 bases, with 16 bases remaining between them. Described time point: sample taken at primary tumor resection. The input material, whole RNA from tumor, nontumor lung or frozen PBMC, was sequenced unsorted. This clonotype has just a few counts. Its specificity is not known. A unique molecular identifier was carried by every single TCR cDNA molecule. TCRdb ran MiXCR on the 5' RACE reads and lists one entry per CDR3 protein. This sample yields around 3,600 distinct CDR3 sequences, of which over 12% are seen a single time; roughly 23% belongs to the top ten.

The chain recombines TRBV4-1 with TRBJ2-5; maybe TRBD2 (5 bases). Material: lung tumor tissue, obtained at surgery. The clonotype originates from a female donor with early-stage non-small cell lung cancer. The DNA of the CDR3 is TGCGCCAGCAGCCAAGGGGCGGCAGAGGGTCGAGAGACCCAGTACTTC. It encodes CASSQGAAEGRETQYF.